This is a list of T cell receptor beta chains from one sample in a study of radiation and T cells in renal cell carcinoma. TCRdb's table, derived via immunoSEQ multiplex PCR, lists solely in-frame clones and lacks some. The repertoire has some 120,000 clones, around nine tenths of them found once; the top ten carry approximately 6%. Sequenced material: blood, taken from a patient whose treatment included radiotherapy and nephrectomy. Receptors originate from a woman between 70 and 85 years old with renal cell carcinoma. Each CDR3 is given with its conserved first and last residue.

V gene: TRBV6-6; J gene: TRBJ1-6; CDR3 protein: CASSLGSSYNSPLHF
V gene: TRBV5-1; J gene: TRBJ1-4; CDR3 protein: CASSLGATNEKLFF
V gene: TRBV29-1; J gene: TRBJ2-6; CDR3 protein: CSAGHSGANVLTF
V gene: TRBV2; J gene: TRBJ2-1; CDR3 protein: CASTGTANNEQFF
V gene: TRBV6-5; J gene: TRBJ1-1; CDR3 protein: CASSSTGGTEAFF
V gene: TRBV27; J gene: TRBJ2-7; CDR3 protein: CASTQRYRSSYEQYF
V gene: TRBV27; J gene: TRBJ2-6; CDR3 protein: CASATGVFGANVLTF
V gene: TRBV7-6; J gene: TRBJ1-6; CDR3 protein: CASSRPRTGANSPLHF
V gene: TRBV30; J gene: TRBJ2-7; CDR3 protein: CAWRTGPTYEQYF
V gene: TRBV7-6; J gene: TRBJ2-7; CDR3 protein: CASSTSGTGLYEQYF
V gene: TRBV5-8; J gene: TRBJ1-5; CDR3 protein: CASSLGGGIRQPQHF
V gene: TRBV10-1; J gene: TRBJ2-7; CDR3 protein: CASHRDYSYEQYF
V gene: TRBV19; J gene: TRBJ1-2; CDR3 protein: CASRKAGGNYGYTF
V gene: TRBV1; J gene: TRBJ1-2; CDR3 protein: CTSSQENNGTGGAYGYTF
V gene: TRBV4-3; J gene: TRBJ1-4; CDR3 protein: CASSPSQGHAEKLFF
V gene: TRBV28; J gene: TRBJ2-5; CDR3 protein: CASIKGLALLETQYF
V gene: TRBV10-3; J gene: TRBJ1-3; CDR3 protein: CAIGTGSGNTIYF
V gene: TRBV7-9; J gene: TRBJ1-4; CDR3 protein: CASSPVGISEKLFF
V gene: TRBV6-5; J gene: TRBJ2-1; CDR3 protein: CASSRGGSYNEQFF
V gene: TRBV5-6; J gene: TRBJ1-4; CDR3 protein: CASSSGTGIHEKLFF
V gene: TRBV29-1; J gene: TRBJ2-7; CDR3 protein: CSVERAGYEQYF
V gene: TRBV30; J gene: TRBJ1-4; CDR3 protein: CAWSGSRGKSNEKLFF